Listed here are 18 T cell receptor beta chains from one sample, sequenced in a study of T cells in narcolepsy. This table comes from immunoSEQ multiplex PCR, and its TCRdb copy is limited to in-frame clones, with some not included. Of 30,000 to 40,000 clones in the sample, around 87% were seen once. Source material: CD45RA- memory CD4+ T cells from PBMCs. The source of these receptors is a human donor with narcolepsy.

J is TRBJ1-2 and V is TRBV5-4, with 7 bases that match TRBD1. The CDR3 has 15 residues. J gave up 3 bases and V 2 bases, and 7 bases lay outside the gene matches. Germline CDR1 SGHNT, CDR2 YYREEE (reference sequence). CDR3 bases: TGTGCCAGCAGCTTAGAGGGGGCGTTCTACTATGGCTACACCTTC. Its translation: CASSLEGAFYYGYTF.

This chain links TRBV4-2 with TRBJ2-1; D is possibly TRBD1 (6 bases). V lost 1 base and J 5 bases, leaving 15 bases between the germline ends. The CDR3 extends over 16 amino acids. The germline gives CDR1 LGHNA, CDR2 YNFKEQ. DNA of the CDR3: TGTGCCAGCAGCCAAGGGACAGCCCAGGGACACAATGAGCAGTTCTTC. Encoded protein: CASSQGTAQGHNEQFF.

V gene TRBV7-3 combines with J gene TRBJ2-3; 8 bases agree with TRBD2. The CDR3 is 14 amino acids. Trimming at V came to 5 bases and at J to 0 bases, leaving 1 base not matched to a gene. Germline CDR1 SGHTA, CDR2 FQGTGA. The CDR3 sequence: CASSASGSTDTQYF. The DNA of the CDR3 is TGTGCCAGCAGCGCTAGCGGGAGCACAGATACGCAGTATTTT. The full variable domain, its missing parts supplied by reference TRBV7-3 and TRBJ2-3, is GAGVSQTPSNKVTEKGKYVELRCDPISGHTALYWYRQSLGQGPEFLIYFQGTGAADDSGLPNDRFFAVRPEGSVSTLKIQRTERGDSAVYLCASSASGSTDTQYFGPGTRLTVL.

This clone appeared a few times. J is TRBJ1-2 and V is TRBV7-2, with 7 positions matching TRBD1. This CDR3 has 12 residues. Germline CDR1 and CDR2: SGHTA and FQGNSA. The ends lost 8 bases at V and 8 bases at J; junction bases unmatched: 8. The chain's CDR3 is CASGEGAGGYTF. The CDR3 DNA follows: TGTGCCAGCGGCGAGGGGGCGGGCGGCTACACCTTC.

The chain combines TRBV11-3 with TRBJ1-1; unclear D gene. The CDR3 covers 14 residues. The germline V gene has CDR1 SGHNT and CDR2 YENEEA. V lost 8 bases, J lost 1 base, and 14 bases lay in between. The CDR3 region has the DNA TGTGCCAGCCATGTAGGACCTGCGAACACTGAAGCTTTCTTT. Amino acid sequence: CASHVGPANTEAFF.

This clone has a single count. The gene calls are TRBV19 and TRBJ1-2; D is unclear. V lost 4 bases and J lost 1, with 4 bases in between. Germline CDR1 LNHDA, CDR2 SQIVND (reference sequence). The length of the CDR3 is 12 residues. The CDR3 region is CASSRDNYGYTF. The CDR3 DNA is TGTGCCAGTAGTAGGGATAACTATGGCTACACCTTC.

This chain links TRBV19 with TRBJ1-6, with D uncertain. Germline CDR1 and CDR2: LNHDA and SQIVND (reference sequence). V lost 4 bases and J lost 13, with 11 bases in between. The CDR3 has 12 residues. The CDR3 sequence is CASSTRRGPLHF. DNA for the CDR3: TGTGCCAGTAGTACCAGGAGAGGGCCCCTCCACTTT.

The chain carries TRBV6-1 and TRBJ2-3; D is unresolved. CDR3 length: 13 residues. The germline gives CDR1 MNHNS, CDR2 SASEGT. Trimming removed 4 bases at V and 2 bases at J, with 7 bases between. CDR3 DNA: TGTGCCAGCAGTGCAGCGTACACAGATACGCAGTATTTT. Its translation: CASSAAYTDTQYF.

V and J are TRBV27 and TRBJ2-7, with 10 bases identical to TRBD2. The CDR3 is 15 residues long. Germline V gene data show CDR1 as MNHEY and CDR2 as SMNVEV (reference sequence). Trimming at V came to 2 bases and at J to 9 bases, leaving 10 bases not matched to a gene. The CDR3 loop reads CASSLGSGGTPGQYF. The CDR3 DNA reads TGTGCCAGCAGTTTAGGTAGCGGGGGGACCCCCGGGCAGTACTTC.

The rearrangement uses TRBV5-1 and TRBJ1-2, with D possibly being TRBD1 (6 bases). V was shortened by 0 bases and J by 4 bases, with 10 bases between the two germline ends. Germline CDR1 SGHRS, CDR2 YFSETQ. This CDR3 has 14 residues. The CDR3 reads CASSLDRQVYGYTF. The CDR3 region has the DNA TGCGCCAGCAGCTTGGATCGACAGGTCTATGGCTACACCTTC.

The chain carries TRBV9 and TRBJ1-3; TRBD1 is a possible D gene (6 bases). V lost 4 bases and J lost 2, with 16 bases in between. The V gene's germline CDR1 is SGDLS and CDR2 YYNGEE. CDR3 size: 16 residues. As DNA, the CDR3 is TGTGCCAGCAGCCCAGGGGTGGGAGGGGCTGGAAACACCATATATTTT. This gives the protein CASSPGVGGAGNTIYF.

The J gene is TRBJ1-1, the V gene TRBV19, with D unclear. The CDR3 sequence is 12 residues long. V was clipped by 5 bases and J by 7 bases, with 11 bases between them. CDR1 and CDR2 from the germline V gene are LNHDA and SQIVND (reference sequence). This CDR3 is CASSPAGSEAFF. CDR3 sequence (DNA): TGTGCCAGTAGTCCCGCGGGGAGTGAAGCTTTCTTT.

The J gene is TRBJ1-2, the V gene TRBV5-6; 9 bases line up with TRBD1. V gave up 3 bases and J gave up 7 bases; unmatched junction bases: 4. CDR3 length: 13 amino acids. Germline CDR1 is SGHDT and CDR2 is YYEEEE. The CDR3 is CASSWTGATGYTF. In nucleotides, the CDR3 is TGTGCCAGCAGCTGGACAGGGGCTACTGGCTACACCTTC.

This clone was observed a single time. The chain employs TRBV6-1 and TRBJ2-7, with TRBD1 identical over 9 bases. Germline-derived CDR1 and CDR2 are MNHNS and SASEGT. Losses at the gene ends were 5 bases for V and 2 bases for J; bases not matched to a gene: 7. This CDR3 has 15 residues. The CDR3 nucleotides read TGTGCCAGCAGTAGTCCCGGGACAGGGACCTACGAGCAGTACTTC. It specifies CASSSPGTGTYEQYF.

The CDR3 nucleotides are TGTGCCAGCAGGACAGGGCCTTATTCACCCCTCCACTTT. This codes for CASRTGPYSPLHF. The gene calls are TRBV6-5 and TRBJ1-6; 7 bases map to TRBD1. CDR1 MNHEY and CDR2 SVGAGI come from the germline V gene. The CDR3 is made up of 13 amino acids. Losses at the gene ends were 6 bases for V and 8 bases for J; bases not matched to a gene: 4.

The rearrangement joins TRBV2 to TRBJ1-6; D may be TRBD1 (6 bases). This CDR3 is 16 amino acids long. CDR1 is SNHLY and CDR2 is FYNNEI in the germline V gene. Trimming took off 4 bases at V and 6 bases at J, with 16 bases between the two ends. The CDR3 region has the DNA TGTGCCAGCAGTGTCGCAGGGGACCTCGCTAATTCACCCCTCCACTTT. It is translated as CASSVAGDLANSPLHF. The whole variable domain, filled in from reference TRBV2 and TRBJ1-6, reads EPEVTQTPSHQVTQMGQEVILRCVPISNHLYFYWYRQILGQKVEFLVSFYNNEISEKSEIFDDQFSVERPDGSNFTLKIRSTKLEDSAMYFCASSVAGDLANSPLHFGNGTRLTVT.

The rearrangement uses TRBV18 and TRBJ2-7; maybe TRBD1 (5 bases). The CDR3 spans 14 residues. The V gene's germline CDR1 is KGHSH and CDR2 LQKENI. Trimming removed 1 base at V and 5 bases at J, with 12 bases between. The CDR3 here is CASSPLVQGDEQYF. The CDR3 DNA follows: TGTGCCAGCTCACCACTGGTACAAGGGGACGAGCAGTACTTC.

V gene TRBV7-2 combines with J gene TRBJ2-1; D remains unclear. Trimming pared 2 bases from V and 0 bases from J, leaving 17 bases between. Per the germline V gene, CDR1 is SGHTA and CDR2 is FQGNSA. The CDR3 consists of 18 residues. The CDR3 region is CASSLPSLLTLSYNEQFF. The CDR3 DNA reads as TGTGCCAGCAGCTTACCTTCACTACTAACCCTCTCCTACAATGAGCAGTTCTTC.